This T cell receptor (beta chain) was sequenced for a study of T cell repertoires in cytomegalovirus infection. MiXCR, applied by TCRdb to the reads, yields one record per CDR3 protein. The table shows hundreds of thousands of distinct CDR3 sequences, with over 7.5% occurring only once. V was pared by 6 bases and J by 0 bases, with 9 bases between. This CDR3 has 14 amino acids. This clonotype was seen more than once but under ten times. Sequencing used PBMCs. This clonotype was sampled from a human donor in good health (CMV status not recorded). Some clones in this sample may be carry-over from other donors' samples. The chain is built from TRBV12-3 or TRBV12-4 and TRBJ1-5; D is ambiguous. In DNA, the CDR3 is TGTGCCAGCAGGCAGAGGAATAGCAATCAGCCCCAGCATTTT. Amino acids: CASRQRNSNQPQHF.